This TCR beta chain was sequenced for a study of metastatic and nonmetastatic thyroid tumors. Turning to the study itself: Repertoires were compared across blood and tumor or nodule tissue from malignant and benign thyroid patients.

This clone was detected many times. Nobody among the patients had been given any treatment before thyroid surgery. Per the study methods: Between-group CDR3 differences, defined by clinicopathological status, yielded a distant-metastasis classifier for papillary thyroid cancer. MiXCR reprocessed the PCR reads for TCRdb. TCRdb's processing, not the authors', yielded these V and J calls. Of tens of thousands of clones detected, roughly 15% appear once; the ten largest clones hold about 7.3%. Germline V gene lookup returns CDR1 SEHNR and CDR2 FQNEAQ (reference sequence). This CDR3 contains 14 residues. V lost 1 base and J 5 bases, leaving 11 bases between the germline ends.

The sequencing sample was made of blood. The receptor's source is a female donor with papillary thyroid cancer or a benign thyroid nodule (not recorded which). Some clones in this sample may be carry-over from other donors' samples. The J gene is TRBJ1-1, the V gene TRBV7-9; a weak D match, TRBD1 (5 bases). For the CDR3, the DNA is TGTGCCAGCAGCTTAGGGGCTGGGGGGACTGAAGCTTTCTTT. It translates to CASSLGAGGTEAFF.